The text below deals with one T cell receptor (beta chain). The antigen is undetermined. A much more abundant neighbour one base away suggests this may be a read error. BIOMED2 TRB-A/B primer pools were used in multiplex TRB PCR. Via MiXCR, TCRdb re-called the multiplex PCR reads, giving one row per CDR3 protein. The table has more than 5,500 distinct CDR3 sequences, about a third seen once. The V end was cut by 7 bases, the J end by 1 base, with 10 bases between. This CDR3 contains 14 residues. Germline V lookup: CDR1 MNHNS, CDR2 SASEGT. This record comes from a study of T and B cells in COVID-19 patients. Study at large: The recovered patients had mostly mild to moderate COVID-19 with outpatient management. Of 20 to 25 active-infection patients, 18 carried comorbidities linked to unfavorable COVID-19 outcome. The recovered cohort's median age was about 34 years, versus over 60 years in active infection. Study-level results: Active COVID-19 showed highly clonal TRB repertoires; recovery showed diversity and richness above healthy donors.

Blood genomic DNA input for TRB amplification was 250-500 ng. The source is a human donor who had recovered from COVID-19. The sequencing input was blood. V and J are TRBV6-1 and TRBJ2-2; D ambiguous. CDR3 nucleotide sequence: TGTGCCAGCATAATCCCTAAGAACACCGGGGAGCTGTTTTTT. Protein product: CASIIPKNTGELFF.